This TCR beta chain was profiled in a study of blood T cell repertoires in COVID-19 (TCRdb year 2020). Describing the broader study: The collaborator samples originated in the United States, Italy and Spain and spanned the acute and convalescent phases of COVID-19. The material from the prospective study consisted of cDNA or gDNA derived from T cells, B-cell-depleted T cells, or PBMCs. Subjects who had been exposed to COVID-19, were actively infected with it, or had recovered from it provided the deeply sampled blood TCRbeta repertoires that made up the dataset. A freely available public database, intended as a resource for researchers studying the immune response to SARS-CoV-2, is where the repertoires were released. The samples were drawn from the first 160 participants of the ongoing ImmuneRACE study and from 950 to 1,500 subjects provided by 6 global collaborators. Nearly every sample came with metadata listing a de-identified subject ID, COVID-19 status, age in years and sex. Where available, HLA class I and class II types were taken from metadata supplied by the sample provider and were not determined by assay-based typing.

What the work shows at the level of the full study, not this receptor alone: How much clinical and demographic metadata was included differed by source and by participant, and the metadata was provided uncurated.

The immunoSEQ Assay, a bias-controlled multiplex PCR, was used to amplify TCRbeta CDR3 regions from genomic DNA. Regarding the original processing steps: Within the assay, amplification of reference gene primers was used to estimate how many nucleated cells each sample contained. To quantify the absolute abundance of each unique TCRbeta CDR3 rearrangement, sequence reads were collapsed and filtered. Productive Simpson clonality was computed per sample as the square root of Simpson's diversity index over productive rearrangements. Held by TCRdb, this immuneACCESS table contains in-frame sequences only and omits some clones. Under half of the omission traces to an unresolved V gene where checked; the cause of the rest is unknown. V and J calls and clone size are as listed in that table; D and trimming were resolved from the DNA. This sample gives 250,000 to 350,000 clones in total; more than 85% of them show up just once. Of the sample, around 0.84% is held by the ten largest clones.

Each collaborating institution followed its own protocols to collect whole blood in K2EDTA tubes. Collaborator samples were shipped for TCRbeta analysis as frozen whole blood, isolated PBMCs, or DNA extracted from either sample type. As regards this clone: What antigen it recognizes has not been identified. No base quality information exists; no much larger clone differs at one position.

The source of this sequence is a man aged 25-45 years with acute or convalescent COVID-19. Sequenced: peripheral blood.

The DNA is as follows: TGTGCCACCAGTCTTGGAGGCGATGAGCAGTTCTTC. It translates to CATSLGGDEQFF. The V gene is TRBV15 and the J gene is TRBJ2-1, with TRBD2 as a weak D call on 5 bases. Taken from the germline V gene (reference sequence), the CDR1 and CDR2 loops are LNHNV and YYDKDF. Taken from cysteine to phenylalanine, the CDR3 has 12 residues. The entry retains the CDR3 DNA only, 36 bases that are in frame from base 1. Trimming takes 6 bases from V and 8 bases from J, and the germline ends sit 11 bases apart.